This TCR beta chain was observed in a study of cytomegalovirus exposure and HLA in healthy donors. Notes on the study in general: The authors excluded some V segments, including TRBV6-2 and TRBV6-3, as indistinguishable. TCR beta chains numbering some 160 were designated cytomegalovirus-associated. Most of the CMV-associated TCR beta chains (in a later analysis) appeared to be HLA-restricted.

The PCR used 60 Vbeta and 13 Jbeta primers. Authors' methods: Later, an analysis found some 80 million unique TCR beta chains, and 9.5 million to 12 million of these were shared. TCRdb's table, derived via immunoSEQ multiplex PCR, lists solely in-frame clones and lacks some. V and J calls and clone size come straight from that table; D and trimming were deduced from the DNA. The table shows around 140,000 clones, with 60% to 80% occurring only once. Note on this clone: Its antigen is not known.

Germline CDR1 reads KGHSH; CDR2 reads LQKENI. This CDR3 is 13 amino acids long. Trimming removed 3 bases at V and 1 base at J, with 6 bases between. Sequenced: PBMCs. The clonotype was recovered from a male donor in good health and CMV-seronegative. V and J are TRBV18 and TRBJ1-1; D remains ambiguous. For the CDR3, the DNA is TGTGCCAGCTCACCCGAGGCGAACACTGAAGCTTTCTTT. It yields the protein CASSPEANTEAFF.